This note documents a single TCR beta chain sequence. This entry comes from a study of blood T cell repertoires in COVID-19. Germline V lookup: CDR1 SGHVS, CDR2 FQNEAQ. The CDR3 is 18 residues long. Losses at the gene ends were 0 bases for V and 1 base for J; bases not matched to a gene: 6. Clones were read by immunoSEQ multiplex PCR, and TCRdb kept only the in-frame ones, dropping some. The table lists roughly 340,000 clones, around 87% of them singletons. The chain links TRBV7-8 to TRBJ2-1; 10 nucleotides agree with TRBD2. Sequencing was done on a sample of PBMCs or T cells enriched from blood (not recorded which). The clonotype originates from a man aged 35-49 years in a cohort exposed to, infected with or recovered from COVID-19 (not recorded which). CDR3: CASSLAFASGSSYNEQFF. The CDR3 DNA reads TGTGCCAGCAGCTTAGCGTTTGCTAGCGGGAGTTCCTACAATGAGCAGTTCTTC.